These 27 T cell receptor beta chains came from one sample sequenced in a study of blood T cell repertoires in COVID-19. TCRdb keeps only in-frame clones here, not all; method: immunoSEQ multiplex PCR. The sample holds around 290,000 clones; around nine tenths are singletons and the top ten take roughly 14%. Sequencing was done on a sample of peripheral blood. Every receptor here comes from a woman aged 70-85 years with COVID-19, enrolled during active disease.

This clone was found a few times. In DNA, the CDR3 is TGTGCCAGCAGCTCCCACCAGGGGAAAGCCTATGGCTACACCTTC. This gives the protein CASSSHQGKAYGYTF. The V gene is TRBV28, the J gene TRBJ1-2; the D gene is possibly TRBD1 (6 bases). CDR3 length: 15 amino acids. Deletions cut 6 bases from V and 4 bases from J, with 18 bases between. Germline CDR1 and CDR2: MDHEN and SYDVKM.

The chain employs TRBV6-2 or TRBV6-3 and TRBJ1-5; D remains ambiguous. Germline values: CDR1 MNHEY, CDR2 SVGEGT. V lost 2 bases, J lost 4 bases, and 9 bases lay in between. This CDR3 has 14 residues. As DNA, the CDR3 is TGTGCCAGCAGTTACGAGGCGTCGAATCAGCCCCAGCATTTT. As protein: CASSYEASNQPQHF.

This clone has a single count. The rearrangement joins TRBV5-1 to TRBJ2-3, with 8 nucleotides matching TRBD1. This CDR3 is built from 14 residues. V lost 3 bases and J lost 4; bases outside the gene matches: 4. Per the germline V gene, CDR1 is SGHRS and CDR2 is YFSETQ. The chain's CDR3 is CASSSGGAADTQYF. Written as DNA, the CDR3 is TGCGCCAGCAGCTCAGGGGGCGCCGCAGATACGCAGTATTTT.

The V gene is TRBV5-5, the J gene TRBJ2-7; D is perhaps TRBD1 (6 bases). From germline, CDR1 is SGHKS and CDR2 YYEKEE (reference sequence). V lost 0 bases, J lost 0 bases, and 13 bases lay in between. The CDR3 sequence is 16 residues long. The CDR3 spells CASSLEGDRLSYEQYF. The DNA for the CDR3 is TGTGCCAGCAGCTTGGAGGGGGACCGCCTCTCCTACGAGCAGTACTTC. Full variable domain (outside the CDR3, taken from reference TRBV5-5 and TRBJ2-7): DAGVTQSPTHLIKTRGQQVTLRCSPISGHKSVSWYQQVLGQGPQFIFQYYEKEERGRGNFPDRFSARQFPNYSSELNVNALLLGDSALYLCASSLEGDRLSYEQYFGPGTRLTVT.

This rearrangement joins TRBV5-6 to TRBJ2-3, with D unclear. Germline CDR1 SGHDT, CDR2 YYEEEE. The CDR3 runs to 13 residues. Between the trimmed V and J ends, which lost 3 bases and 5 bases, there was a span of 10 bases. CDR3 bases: TGTGCCAGCAGCTCCACCAGTATAGATACGCAGTATTTT. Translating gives CASSSTSIDTQYF.

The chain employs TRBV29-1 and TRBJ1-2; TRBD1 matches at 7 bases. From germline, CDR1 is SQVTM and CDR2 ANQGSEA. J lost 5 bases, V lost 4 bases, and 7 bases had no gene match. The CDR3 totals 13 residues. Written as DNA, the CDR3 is TGCAGCGTTGCGGGACAGTCGTATTATGGCTACACCTTC. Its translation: CSVAGQSYYGYTF.

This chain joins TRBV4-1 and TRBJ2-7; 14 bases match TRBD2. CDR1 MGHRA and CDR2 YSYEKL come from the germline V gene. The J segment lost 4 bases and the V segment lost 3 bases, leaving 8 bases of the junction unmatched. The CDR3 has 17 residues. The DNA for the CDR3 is TGCGCCAGCAGCCACCCCGGGACTAGCGGGGGAGGATACGAGCAGTACTTC. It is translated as CASSHPGTSGGGYEQYF.

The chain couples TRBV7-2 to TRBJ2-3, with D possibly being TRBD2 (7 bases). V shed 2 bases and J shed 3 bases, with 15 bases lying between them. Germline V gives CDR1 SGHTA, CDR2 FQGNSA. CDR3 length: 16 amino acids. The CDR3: CASSLLGGASTDTQYF. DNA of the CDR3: TGTGCCAGCAGCTTATTAGGGGGGGCGAGTACAGATACGCAGTATTTT.

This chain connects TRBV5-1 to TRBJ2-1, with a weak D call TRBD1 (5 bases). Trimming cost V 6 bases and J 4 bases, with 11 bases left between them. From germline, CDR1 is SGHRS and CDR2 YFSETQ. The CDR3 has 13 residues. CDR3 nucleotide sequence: TGCGCCAGCAACCCAGGGTCGTACAATGAGCAGTTCTTC. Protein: CASNPGSYNEQFF.

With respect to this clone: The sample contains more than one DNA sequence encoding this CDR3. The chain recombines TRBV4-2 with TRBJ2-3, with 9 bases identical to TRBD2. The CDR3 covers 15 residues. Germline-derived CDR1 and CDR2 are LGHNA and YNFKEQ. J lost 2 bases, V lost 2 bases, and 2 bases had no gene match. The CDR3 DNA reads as TGTGCCAGCAGCCAACTAGCGGGATCCACAGATACGCAGTATTTT. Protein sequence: CASSQLAGSTDTQYF.

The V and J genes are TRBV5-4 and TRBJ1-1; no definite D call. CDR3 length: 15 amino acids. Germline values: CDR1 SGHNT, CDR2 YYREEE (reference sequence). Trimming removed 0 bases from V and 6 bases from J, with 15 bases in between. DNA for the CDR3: TGTGCCAGCAGCTTGGAGCGGGTAAGGAATCCTGAAGCTTTCTTT. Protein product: CASSLERVRNPEAFF. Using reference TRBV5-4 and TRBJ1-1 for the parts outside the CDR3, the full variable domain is ETGVTQSPTHLIKTRGQQVTLRCSSQSGHNTVSWYQQALGQGPQFIFQYYREEENGRGNFPPRFSGLQFPNYSSELNVNALELDDSALYLCASSLERVRNPEAFFGQGTRLTVV.

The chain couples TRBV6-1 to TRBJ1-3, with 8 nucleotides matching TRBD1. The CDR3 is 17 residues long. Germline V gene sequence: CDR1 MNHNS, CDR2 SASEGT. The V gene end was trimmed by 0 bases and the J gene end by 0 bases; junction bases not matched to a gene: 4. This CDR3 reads CASSEAARGPSGNTIYF. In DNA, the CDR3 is TGTGCCAGCAGTGAAGCTGCCAGGGGGCCCTCTGGAAACACCATATATTTT.

The CDR3, as DNA: TGTGCCACCAGTGGAGGGGGCTACGAGCAGTACTTC. It encodes CATSGGGYEQYF. The chain couples TRBV24-1 to TRBJ2-7; weak D call: TRBD1 (6 bases). V was pared by 5 bases and J by 3 bases, with 7 bases between. The CDR3 is 12 residues long. CDR1 is KGHDR and CDR2 is SFDVKD in the germline V gene.

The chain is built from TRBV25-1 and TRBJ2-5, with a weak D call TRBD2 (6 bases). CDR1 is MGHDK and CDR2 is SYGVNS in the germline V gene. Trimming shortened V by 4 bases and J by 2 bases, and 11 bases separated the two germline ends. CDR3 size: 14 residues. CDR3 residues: CASSAGTPQETQYF. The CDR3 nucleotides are TGTGCCAGCAGTGCCGGGACTCCACAAGAGACCCAGTACTTC.

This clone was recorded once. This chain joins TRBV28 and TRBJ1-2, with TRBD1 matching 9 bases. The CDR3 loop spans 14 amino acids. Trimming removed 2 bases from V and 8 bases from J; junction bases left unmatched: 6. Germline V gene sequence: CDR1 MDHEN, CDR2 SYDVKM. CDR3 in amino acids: CASSLGQGRGGYTF. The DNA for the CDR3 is TGTGCCAGCAGTTTAGGACAGGGGAGGGGAGGCTACACCTTC.

The CDR3 reads CASSPQRGTDTQYF. The CDR3 DNA is TGTGCCAGCAGCCCGCAGCGGGGGACAGATACGCAGTATTTT. The chain couples TRBV7-2 to TRBJ2-3; 8 bases line up with TRBD2. Germline V CDR1 and CDR2: SGHTA, FQGNSA. The CDR3 consists of 14 residues. Germline trimming cut 5 bases from V and 3 bases from J; bases unmatched to any gene: 4. The variable domain in full, completed from reference TRBV7-2 and TRBJ2-3, reads GAGVSQSPSNKVTEKGKDVELRCDPISGHTALYWYRQSLGQGLEFLIYFQGNSAPDKSGLPSDRFSAERTGGSVSTLTIQRTQQEDSAVYLCASSPQRGTDTQYFGPGTRLTVL.

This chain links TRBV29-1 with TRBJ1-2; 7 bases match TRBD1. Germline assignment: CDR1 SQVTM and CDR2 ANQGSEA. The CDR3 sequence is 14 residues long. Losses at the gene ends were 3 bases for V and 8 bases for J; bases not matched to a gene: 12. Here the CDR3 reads CSVDRDRRSEGYTF. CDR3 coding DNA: TGCAGCGTTGACCGGGACAGAAGATCGGAGGGCTACACCTTC.

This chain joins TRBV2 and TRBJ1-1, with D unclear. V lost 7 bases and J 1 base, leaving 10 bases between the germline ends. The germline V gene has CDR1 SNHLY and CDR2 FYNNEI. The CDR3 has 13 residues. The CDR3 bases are TGTGCCAGCACCGAGGAGACGAACACTGAAGCTTTCTTT. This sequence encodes CASTEETNTEAFF. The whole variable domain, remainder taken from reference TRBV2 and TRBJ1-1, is EPEVTQTPSHQVTQMGQEVILRCVPISNHLYFYWYRQILGQKVEFLVSFYNNEISEKSEIFDDQFSVERPDGSNFTLKIRSTKLEDSAMYFCASTEETNTEAFFGQGTRLTVV.

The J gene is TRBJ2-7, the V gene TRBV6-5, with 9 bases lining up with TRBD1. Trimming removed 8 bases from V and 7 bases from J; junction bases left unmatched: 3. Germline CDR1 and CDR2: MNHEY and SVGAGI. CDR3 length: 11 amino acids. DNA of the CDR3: TGTGCCAGCGGGACAGGGAAAGAGCAGTACTTC. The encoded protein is CASGTGKEQYF.

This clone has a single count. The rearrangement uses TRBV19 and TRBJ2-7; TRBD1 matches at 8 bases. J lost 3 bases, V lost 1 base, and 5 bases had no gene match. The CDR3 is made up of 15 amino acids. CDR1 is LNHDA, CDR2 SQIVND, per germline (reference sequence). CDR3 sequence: CASSIAQGELYEQYF. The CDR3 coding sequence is TGTGCCAGTAGTATAGCACAGGGGGAACTCTACGAGCAGTACTTC.

This CDR3 reads CASSLVGTGLTEAFF. In nucleotides, the CDR3 is TGTGCCAGCAGCTTAGTGGGGACAGGGCTCACTGAAGCTTTCTTT. This chain connects TRBV7-2 to TRBJ1-1, with 9 bases aligning to TRBD1. The CDR3 runs 15 residues. Germline V gene data show CDR1 as SGHTA and CDR2 as FQGNSA. The trim removed 1 base at V and 4 bases at J, leaving 4 bases unmatched.

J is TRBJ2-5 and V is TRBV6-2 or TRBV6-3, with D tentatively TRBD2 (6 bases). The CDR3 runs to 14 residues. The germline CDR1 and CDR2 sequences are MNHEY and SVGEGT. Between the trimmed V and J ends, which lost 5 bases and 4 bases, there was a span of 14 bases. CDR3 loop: CASSKDYEVETQYF. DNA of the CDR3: TGTGCCAGCAGTAAGGACTACGAGGTAGAGACCCAGTACTTC.

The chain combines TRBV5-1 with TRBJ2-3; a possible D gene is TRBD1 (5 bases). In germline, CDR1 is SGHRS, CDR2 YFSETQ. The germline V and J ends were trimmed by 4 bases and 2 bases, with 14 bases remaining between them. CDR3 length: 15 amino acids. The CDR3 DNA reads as TGCGCCAGCAGCCCGCAGGGTGGGTCCACAGATACGCAGTATTTT. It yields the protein CASSPQGGSTDTQYF.

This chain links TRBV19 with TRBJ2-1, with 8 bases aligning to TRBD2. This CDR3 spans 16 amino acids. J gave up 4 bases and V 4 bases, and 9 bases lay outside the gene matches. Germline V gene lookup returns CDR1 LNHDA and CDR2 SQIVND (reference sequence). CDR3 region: CASSTRALAVYNEQFF. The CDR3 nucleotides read TGTGCCAGTAGTACGAGGGCACTAGCGGTTTACAATGAGCAGTTCTTC.

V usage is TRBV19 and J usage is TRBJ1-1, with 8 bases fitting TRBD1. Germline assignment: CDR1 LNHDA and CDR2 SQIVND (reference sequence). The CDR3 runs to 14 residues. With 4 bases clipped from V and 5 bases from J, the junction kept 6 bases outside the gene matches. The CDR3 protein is CASSSWTGYTEAFF. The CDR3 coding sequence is TGTGCCAGTAGTAGTTGGACAGGGTATACTGAAGCTTTCTTT. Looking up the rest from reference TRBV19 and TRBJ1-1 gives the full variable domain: DGGITQSPKYLFRKEGQNVTLSCEQNLNHDAMYWYRQDPGQGLRLIYYSQIVNDFQKGDIAEGYSVSREKKESFPLTVTSAQKNPTAFYLCASSSWTGYTEAFFGQGTRLTVV.

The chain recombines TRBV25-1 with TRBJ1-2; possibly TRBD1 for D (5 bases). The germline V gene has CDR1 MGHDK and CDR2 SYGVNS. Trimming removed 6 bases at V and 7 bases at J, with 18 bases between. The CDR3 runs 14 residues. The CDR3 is CASSPRVNVGGYTF. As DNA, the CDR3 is TGTGCCAGCAGCCCCAGGGTCAACGTCGGTGGCTACACCTTC.

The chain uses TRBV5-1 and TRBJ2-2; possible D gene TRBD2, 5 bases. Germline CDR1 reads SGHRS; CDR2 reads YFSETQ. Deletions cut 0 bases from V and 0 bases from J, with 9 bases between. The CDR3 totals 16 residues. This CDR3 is CASSLVGEPNTGELFF. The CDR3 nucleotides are TGCGCCAGCAGCTTGGTCGGGGAACCGAACACCGGGGAGCTGTTTTTT.